The rows below give T cell receptor beta chains drawn from one sample of a study of cytomegalovirus exposure and HLA in healthy donors. TCRdb keeps only in-frame clones here, not all; method: immunoSEQ multiplex PCR. In the table there are roughly 220,000 clones, roughly 80% of which are singletons. Sequencing used PBMCs. All receptors derive from a man aged 30-40 years in good health and CMV-seronegative. CDR3s include the opening cysteine and the closing phenylalanine or tryptophan. Each record gives: clone size, J gene, D gene, V gene, CDR3 length, CDR3 DNA, CDR3 protein. A D gene is named only where the DNA matches it firmly. Size is omitted from some rows. Given values are once, few, many or a class for expanded clones.

clone_size: .
j_call: TRBJ1-5
d_call: .
v_call: TRBV15
cdr3_length: 18
cdr3_nt: TGTGCCACCAGCAGACATCTCGATCCGGTTTATAGCAATCAGCCCCAGCATTTT
cdr3_aa: CATSRHLDPVYSNQPQHF

clone_size: .
j_call: TRBJ1-2
d_call: .
v_call: TRBV7-9
cdr3_length: 13
cdr3_nt: TGTGCCAGCAGCTTACTCGGAGGAGATGGCTACACCTTC
cdr3_aa: CASSLLGGDGYTF

clone_size: .
j_call: TRBJ2-3
d_call: .
v_call: TRBV5-1
cdr3_length: 14
cdr3_nt: TGCGCCAGCAGCTTTGACCTCCATCTAAGCGCGCAGTATTTT
cdr3_aa: CASSFDLHLSAQYF

clone_size: .
j_call: TRBJ2-3
d_call: TRBD1
v_call: TRBV10-1
cdr3_length: 17
cdr3_nt: TGCGCCAGCAGTACCCGAAAGGACAGGCTTAGCACAGATACGCAGTATTTT
cdr3_aa: CASSTRKDRLSTDTQYF

clone_size: .
j_call: TRBJ1-2
d_call: TRBD1
v_call: TRBV27
cdr3_length: 13
cdr3_nt: TGTGCCAGCAGGACCGGGACAGGGATGGGCTACACCTTC
cdr3_aa: CASRTGTGMGYTF

clone_size: .
j_call: TRBJ2-3
d_call: TRBD1
v_call: TRBV5-1
cdr3_length: 14
cdr3_nt: TGCGCCAGCAGCTTATTCAGGGGGCAAGATACGCAGTATTTT
cdr3_aa: CASSLFRGQDTQYF

clone_size: .
j_call: TRBJ1-2
d_call: .
v_call: TRBV30
cdr3_length: 14
cdr3_nt: TGTGCCTGGAGGCCGGTGACAGGAAACTATGGCTACACCTTC
cdr3_aa: CAWRPVTGNYGYTF

clone_size: .
j_call: TRBJ2-1
d_call: .
v_call: TRBV6-5
cdr3_length: 15
cdr3_nt: TGTGCCAGCAGTCACCCCCCGCCACTAACAGGGGAGCAGTTCTTC
cdr3_aa: CASSHPPPLTGEQFF

clone_size: .
j_call: TRBJ2-3
d_call: TRBD1
v_call: TRBV18
cdr3_length: 14
cdr3_nt: TGTGCCAGCTCCCCGGACAGGGAGAGGGATACGCAGTATTTT
cdr3_aa: CASSPDRERDTQYF

clone_size: once
j_call: TRBJ2-7
d_call: .
v_call: TRBV5-4
cdr3_length: 13
cdr3_nt: TGTGCCAGCAGCTTGGACAGGGTACACGAGCAGTACTTC
cdr3_aa: CASSLDRVHEQYF

clone_size: .
j_call: TRBJ2-7
d_call: TRBD1
v_call: TRBV28
cdr3_length: 17
cdr3_nt: TGTGCCAGCAGTTTCCCTCGACCCGGGACAGCAGCCTACGAGCAGTACTTC
cdr3_aa: CASSFPRPGTAAYEQYF

clone_size: .
j_call: TRBJ2-7
d_call: TRBD2
v_call: TRBV19
cdr3_length: 16
cdr3_nt: TGTGCCAGTAGTATACTAGGGACTAGCGGGGCCGGCGAGCAGTACTTC
cdr3_aa: CASSILGTSGAGEQYF

clone_size: .
j_call: TRBJ1-4
d_call: .
v_call: TRBV4-2
cdr3_length: 16
cdr3_nt: TGTGCCAGCAGCCAAGGCTCCGAAGGGGTGCTTGAAAAACTGTTTTTT
cdr3_aa: CASSQGSEGVLEKLFF

clone_size: once
j_call: TRBJ2-3
d_call: .
v_call: TRBV5-1
cdr3_length: 14
cdr3_nt: TGCGCCAGCAGCCCTCGGGGAGGCACAGATACGCAGTATTTT
cdr3_aa: CASSPRGGTDTQYF

clone_size: .
j_call: TRBJ2-7
d_call: TRBD1
v_call: TRBV27
cdr3_length: 13
cdr3_nt: TGTGCCAGCAGTCCGTCGACAGGGTACGAGCAGTACTTC
cdr3_aa: CASSPSTGYEQYF

clone_size: .
j_call: TRBJ2-5
d_call: .
v_call: TRBV2
cdr3_length: 14
cdr3_nt: TGTGCCAGCAGTGTATCGGGGGGCACCGGGACCCAGTACTTC
cdr3_aa: CASSVSGGTGTQYF

clone_size: .
j_call: TRBJ2-2
d_call: .
v_call: TRBV27
cdr3_length: 15
cdr3_nt: TGTGCCAGCAGTCCGTTTATCGCGAACACCGGGGAGCTGTTTTTT
cdr3_aa: CASSPFIANTGELFF

clone_size: once
j_call: TRBJ2-7
d_call: .
v_call: TRBV7-8
cdr3_length: 12
cdr3_nt: TGTGCCAGCAGCCCGGACACGATAGAGCAGTACTTC
cdr3_aa: CASSPDTIEQYF

clone_size: .
j_call: TRBJ2-1
d_call: .
v_call: TRBV18
cdr3_length: 15
cdr3_nt: TGTGCCAGCTCACCACCGGATCGGGTCCTCAATGAGCAGTTCTTC
cdr3_aa: CASSPPDRVLNEQFF

clone_size: .
j_call: TRBJ1-1
d_call: TRBD1
v_call: TRBV19
cdr3_length: 16
cdr3_nt: TGTGCCAGTACCCCCAAGCGAGACAGGGCGAACACTGAAGCTTTCTTT
cdr3_aa: CASTPKRDRANTEAFF

clone_size: once
j_call: TRBJ2-7
d_call: TRBD2
v_call: TRBV5-4
cdr3_length: 14
cdr3_nt: TGTGCCAGCAGTAACCCGGGGGGGTTTGAAGAGCAGTACTTC
cdr3_aa: CASSNPGGFEEQYF

clone_size: .
j_call: TRBJ2-3
d_call: .
v_call: TRBV7-2
cdr3_length: 12
cdr3_nt: TGTGCCAGCAGCCCCTCCTTCCGGGCGCAGTATTTT
cdr3_aa: CASSPSFRAQYF

clone_size: once
j_call: TRBJ2-7
d_call: .
v_call: TRBV27
cdr3_length: 8
cdr3_nt: TGTGCCAGCAGTTTAATCGGGTTC
cdr3_aa: CASSLIGF

clone_size: few
j_call: TRBJ1-4
d_call: TRBD1
v_call: TRBV10-1
cdr3_length: 17
cdr3_nt: TGCGCCAGCAGTCCCTCGACAGGGGGATCAACTAATGAAAAACTGTTTTTT
cdr3_aa: CASSPSTGGSTNEKLFF

clone_size: .
j_call: TRBJ2-2
d_call: .
v_call: TRBV27
cdr3_length: 13
cdr3_nt: TGCTCCACCGCACCCTCGGGCACCGGGGAGCTGTTTTTT
cdr3_aa: CSTAPSGTGELFF

clone_size: few
j_call: TRBJ2-1
d_call: .
v_call: TRBV6-5
cdr3_length: 15
cdr3_nt: TGTGCCAGCAGGCCCCAACAGGGTTGGTATCATGAGCAGTTCTTC
cdr3_aa: CASRPQQGWYHEQFF

clone_size: .
j_call: TRBJ1-2
d_call: .
v_call: TRBV6-5
cdr3_length: 14
cdr3_nt: TGTGCCAGCAGTTTAACGGGGAATAACTATGGCTACACCTTC
cdr3_aa: CASSLTGNNYGYTF